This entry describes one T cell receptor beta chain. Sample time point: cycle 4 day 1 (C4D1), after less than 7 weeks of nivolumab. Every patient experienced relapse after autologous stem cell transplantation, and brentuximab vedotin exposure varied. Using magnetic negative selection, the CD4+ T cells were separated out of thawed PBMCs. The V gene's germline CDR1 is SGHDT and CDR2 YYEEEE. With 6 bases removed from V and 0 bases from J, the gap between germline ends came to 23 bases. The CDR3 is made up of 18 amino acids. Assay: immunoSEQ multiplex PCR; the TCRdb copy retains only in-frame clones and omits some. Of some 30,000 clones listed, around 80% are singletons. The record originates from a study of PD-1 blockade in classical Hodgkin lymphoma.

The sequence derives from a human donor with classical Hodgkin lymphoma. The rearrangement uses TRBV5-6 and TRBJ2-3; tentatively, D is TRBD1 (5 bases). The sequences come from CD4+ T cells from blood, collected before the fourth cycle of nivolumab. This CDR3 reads CASNYQTALAPSTDTQYF. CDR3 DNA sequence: TGTGCCAGCAACTATCAGACAGCCCTCGCACCTAGCACAGATACGCAGTATTTT.